This T cell receptor beta chain was captured in a study of blood T cell repertoires in COVID-19. Overall study context: From the United States, Italy and Spain came samples of acute and convalescent COVID-19.

Here immunoSEQ multiplex PCR was the method, and the copy in TCRdb shows in-frame clones only, minus some. The sample has about 98,000 clones, roughly 82% seen once. The material sequenced was peripheral blood. The clonotype comes from a man in his 70s with active or convalescent COVID-19.

In nucleotides, the CDR3 is TGCGCCAGCAGCTTGGGCGGGGCGCGGGAGACCCAGTACTTC. Its translation is CASSLGGARETQYF. The V gene is TRBV5-1, the J gene TRBJ2-5, with a tentative D call TRBD2 (6 bases). Between the trimmed V and J ends, which lost 0 bases and 5 bases, there was a span of 11 bases. Germline-derived CDR1 and CDR2 are SGHRS and YFSETQ. This CDR3 region has 14 residues.